This T cell receptor (beta chain) was identified in a study of cytotoxic CD8 clonotypes in ibrutinib-treated CLL. Study conclusions and caveats: Baseline values of clonality outstripped age-matched healthy donors and followed circulating CD8+ T-cell counts.

To note about this clone: Its antigen is still unknown.

Profiled with immunoSEQ multiplex PCR; TCRdb holds only in-frame clones, not every one. The sample lists 150,000 to 200,000 clones; around nine tenths were seen once. CDR1 and CDR2 from the germline V gene are SGDLS and YYNGEE. V dropped 4 bases and J dropped 4; count of bases not matched to a gene: 12. The CDR3 loop spans 18 amino acids. This sequence was found in a human donor with chronic lymphocytic leukemia. Sequencing was performed on PBMCs, taken at disease progression, from a patient treated with ibrutinib. The gene calls are TRBV9 and TRBJ2-2, with 11 nucleotides matching TRBD2. The CDR3 region has the DNA TGTGCCAGCAGCCCCGCCTCCCGACTAGCGGGAATCACCGGGGAGCTGTTTTTT. Translated: CASSPASRLAGITGELFF.